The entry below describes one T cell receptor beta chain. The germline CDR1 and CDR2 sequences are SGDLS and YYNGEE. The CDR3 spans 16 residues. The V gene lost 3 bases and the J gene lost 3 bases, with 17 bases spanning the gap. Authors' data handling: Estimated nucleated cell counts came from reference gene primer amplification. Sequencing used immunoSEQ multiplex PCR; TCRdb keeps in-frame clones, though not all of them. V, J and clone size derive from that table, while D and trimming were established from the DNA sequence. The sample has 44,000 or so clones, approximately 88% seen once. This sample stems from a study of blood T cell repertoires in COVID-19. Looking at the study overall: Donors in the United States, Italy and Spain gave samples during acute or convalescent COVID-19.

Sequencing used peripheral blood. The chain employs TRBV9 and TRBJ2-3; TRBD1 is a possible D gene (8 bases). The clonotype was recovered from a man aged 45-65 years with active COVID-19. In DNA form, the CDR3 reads TGTGCCAGCAGCGAATCAACAGGGGGGGGGACAGATACGCAGTATTTT. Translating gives CASSESTGGGTDTQYF.